This entry concerns a single TCR beta chain. Time point in this sample: after dendritic cell vaccination, including at tumor progression/relapse. This sample was taken from a study of glioma-infiltrating T cells after dendritic cell vaccination. The repertoire was sequenced with immunoSEQ multiplex PCR; TCRdb's copy has only in-frame clones and lacks some. The data contain some 58,000 clones, more than 70% of them singletons. The germline gives CDR1 LGHNA, CDR2 YSLEER. The CDR3 has 16 residues. V was clipped by 0 bases and J by 0 bases, with 12 bases between them. The sequence came from a human donor with glioblastoma. V and J are TRBV4-3 and TRBJ2-7; D possibly corresponds to TRBD2 (7 bases). The sample consisted of blood, taken after dendritic cell vaccination. CDR3 in amino acids: CASSQENRGASYEQYF. The CDR3 nucleotides are TGCGCCAGCAGCCAAGAGAACCGGGGGGCCTCCTACGAGCAGTACTTC.